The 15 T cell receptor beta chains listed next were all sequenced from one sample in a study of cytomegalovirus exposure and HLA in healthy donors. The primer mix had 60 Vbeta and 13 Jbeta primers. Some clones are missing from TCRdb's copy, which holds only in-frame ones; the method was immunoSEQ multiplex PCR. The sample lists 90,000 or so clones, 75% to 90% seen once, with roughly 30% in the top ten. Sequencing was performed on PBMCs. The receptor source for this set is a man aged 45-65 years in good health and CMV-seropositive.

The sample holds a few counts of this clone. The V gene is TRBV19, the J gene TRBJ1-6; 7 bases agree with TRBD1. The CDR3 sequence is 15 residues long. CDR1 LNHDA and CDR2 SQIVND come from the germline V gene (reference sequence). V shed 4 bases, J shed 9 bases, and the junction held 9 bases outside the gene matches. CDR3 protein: CASSTDRVPGSPLHF. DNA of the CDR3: TGTGCCAGTAGTACCGACAGGGTTCCGGGTTCACCCCTCCACTTT.

CDR3 in amino acids: CASSANWAPGTDTQYF. In DNA, the CDR3 is TGTGCCAGCAGCGCCAACTGGGCCCCAGGCACAGATACGCAGTATTTT. The chain employs TRBV7-9 and TRBJ2-3; D not resolved. V lost 5 bases, J lost 1 base, and 16 bases lay in between. The CDR3 has 16 residues. Per germline, CDR1 SEHNR and CDR2 FQNEAQ (reference sequence).

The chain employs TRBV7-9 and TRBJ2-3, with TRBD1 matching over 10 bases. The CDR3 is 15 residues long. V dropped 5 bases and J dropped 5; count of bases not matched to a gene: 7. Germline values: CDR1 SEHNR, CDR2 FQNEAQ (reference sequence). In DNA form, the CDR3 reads TGTGCCAGCAGCATTTGGGACAGGGGAAGAGATACGCAGTATTTT. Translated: CASSIWDRGRDTQYF.

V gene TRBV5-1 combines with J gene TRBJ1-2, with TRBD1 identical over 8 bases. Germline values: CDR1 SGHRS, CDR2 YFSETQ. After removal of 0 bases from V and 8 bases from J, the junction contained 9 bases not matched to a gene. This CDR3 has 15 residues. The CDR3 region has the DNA TGCGCCAGCAGCTTGGGGGGACAGGCCAGTCAGGGCTACACCTTC. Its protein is CASSLGGQASQGYTF.

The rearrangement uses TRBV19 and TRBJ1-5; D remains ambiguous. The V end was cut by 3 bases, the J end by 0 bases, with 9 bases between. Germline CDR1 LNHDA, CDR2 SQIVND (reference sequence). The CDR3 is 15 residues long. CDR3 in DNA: TGTGCCAGTAGTATTCAGGCCCGTAGCAATCAGCCCCAGCATTTT. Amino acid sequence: CASSIQARSNQPQHF. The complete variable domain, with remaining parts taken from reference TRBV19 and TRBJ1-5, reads DGGITQSPKYLFRKEGQNVTLSCEQNLNHDAMYWYRQDPGQGLRLIYYSQIVNDFQKGDIAEGYSVSREKKESFPLTVTSAQKNPTAFYLCASSIQARSNQPQHFGDGTRLSIL.

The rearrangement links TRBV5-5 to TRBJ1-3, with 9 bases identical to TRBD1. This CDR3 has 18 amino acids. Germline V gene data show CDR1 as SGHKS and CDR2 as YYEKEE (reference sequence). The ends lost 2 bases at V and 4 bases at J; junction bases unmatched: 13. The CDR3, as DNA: TGTGCCAGCAGCTTTACCTCCGGGACAGGGATATCCGGAAACACCATATATTTT. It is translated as CASSFTSGTGISGNTIYF.

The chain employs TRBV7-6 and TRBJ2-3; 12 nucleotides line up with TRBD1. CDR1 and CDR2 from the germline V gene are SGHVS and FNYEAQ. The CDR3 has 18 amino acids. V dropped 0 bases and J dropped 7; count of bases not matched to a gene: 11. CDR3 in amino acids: CASSLALGQGATGHTQYF. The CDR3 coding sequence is TGTGCCAGCAGCTTAGCGCTGGGACAGGGGGCGACGGGTCATACGCAGTATTTT.

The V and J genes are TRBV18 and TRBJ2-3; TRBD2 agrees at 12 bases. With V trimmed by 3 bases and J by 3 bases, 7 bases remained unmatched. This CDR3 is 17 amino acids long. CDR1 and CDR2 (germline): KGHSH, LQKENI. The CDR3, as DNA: TGTGCCAGCTCACCTCCGACTAGCGGGAGATATACAGATACGCAGTATTTT. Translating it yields CASSPPTSGRYTDTQYF.

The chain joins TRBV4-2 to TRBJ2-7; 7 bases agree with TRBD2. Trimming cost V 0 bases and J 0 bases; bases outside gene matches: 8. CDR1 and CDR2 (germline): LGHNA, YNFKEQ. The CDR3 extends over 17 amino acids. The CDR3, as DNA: TGTGCCAGCAGCCAAGATCTTCCTGGGACTACCTCCTACGAGCAGTACTTC. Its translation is CASSQDLPGTTSYEQYF.

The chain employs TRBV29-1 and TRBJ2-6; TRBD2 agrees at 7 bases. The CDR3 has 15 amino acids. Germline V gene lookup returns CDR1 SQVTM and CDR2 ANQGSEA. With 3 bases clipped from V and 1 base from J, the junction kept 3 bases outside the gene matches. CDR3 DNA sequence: TGCAGCGTTGATGGGGGGGGATCTGGGGCCAACGTCCTGACTTTC. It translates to CSVDGGGSGANVLTF.

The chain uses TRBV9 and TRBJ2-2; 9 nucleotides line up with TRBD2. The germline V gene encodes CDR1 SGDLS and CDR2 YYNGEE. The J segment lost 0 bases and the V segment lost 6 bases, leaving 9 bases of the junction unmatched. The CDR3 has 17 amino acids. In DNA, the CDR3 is TGTGCCAGCACCGAATTTAGCGGGAGCCCGAACACCGGGGAGCTGTTTTTT. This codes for CASTEFSGSPNTGELFF.

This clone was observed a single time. As DNA, the CDR3 is TGCGCCAGCAGCCTGAAAATGACAGGGAACACTGAAGCTTTCTTT. Protein sequence: CASSLKMTGNTEAFF. V and J are TRBV4-1 and TRBJ1-1; D is perhaps TRBD1 (6 bases). The germline CDR1 and CDR2 sequences are MGHRA and YSYEKL. The CDR3 runs to 15 residues. The V and J ends lost 4 bases and 1 base respectively, with 13 bases between them.

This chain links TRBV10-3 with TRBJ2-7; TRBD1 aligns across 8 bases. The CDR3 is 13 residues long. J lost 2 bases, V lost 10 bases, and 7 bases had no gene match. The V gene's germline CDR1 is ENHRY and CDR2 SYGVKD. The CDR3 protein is CASGQGITYEQYF. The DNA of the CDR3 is TGTGCCAGCGGACAGGGAATAACCTACGAGCAGTACTTC.

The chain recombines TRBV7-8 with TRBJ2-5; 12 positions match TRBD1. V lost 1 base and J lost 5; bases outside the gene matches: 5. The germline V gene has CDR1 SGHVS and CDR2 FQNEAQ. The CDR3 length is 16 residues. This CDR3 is CASSLGGQGASETQYF. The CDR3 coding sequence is TGTGCCAGCAGCTTAGGGGGACAGGGGGCGAGTGAGACCCAGTACTTC.

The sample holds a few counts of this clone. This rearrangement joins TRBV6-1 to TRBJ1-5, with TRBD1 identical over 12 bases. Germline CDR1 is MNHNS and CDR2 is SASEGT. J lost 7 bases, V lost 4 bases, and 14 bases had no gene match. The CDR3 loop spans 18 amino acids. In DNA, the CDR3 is TGTGCCAGCAGTGTCAGGAGGGGACAGGGGGCCAACGGACAGCCCCAGCATTTT. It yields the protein CASSVRRGQGANGQPQHF.